This entry lists 30 T cell receptor beta chains sequenced from one sample in a study of T cells after yellow fever vaccination. TCRdb recomputed calls from the 5' RACE reads with MiXCR, one row per CDR3 protein. The repertoire has more than 300,000 distinct CDR3 sequences, 3.5% to 4.5% of them found once; the top ten carry roughly a fifth. The input for sequencing was PBMCs, taken 15 days after the yellow fever booster vaccination. Every receptor here comes from a man between 18 and 35 years old who received the YFV17D yellow fever vaccine.

V gene TRBV2 combines with J gene TRBJ1-6; D not resolved. In germline, CDR1 is SNHLY, CDR2 FYNNEI. The V gene lost 7 bases and the J gene lost 8 bases, with 12 bases spanning the gap. CDR3 length equals 13 residues. For the CDR3, the DNA is TGTGCCAGCATCGGGCAGATCCATTCACCCCTCCACTTT. The encoded protein is CASIGQIHSPLHF.

The chain recombines TRBV9 with TRBJ2-3; D not resolved. Between the trimmed V and J ends, which lost 3 bases and 2 bases, there was a span of 10 bases. This CDR3 comprises 14 residues. Germline V lookup: CDR1 SGDLS, CDR2 YYNGEE. CDR3 protein: CASSGSRFTDTQYF. The CDR3 DNA is TGTGCCAGCAGCGGGTCTAGATTCACAGATACGCAGTATTTT.

The chain carries TRBV12-3 or TRBV12-4 and TRBJ1-5; TRBD1 might be the D (6 bases). Trimming left V 5 bases short and J 7 bases short, with 15 bases between. This CDR3 spans 14 amino acids. The CDR3 region has the DNA TGTGCCAGCAGTCCCGACAGGAGGAGGCAGCCCCAGCATTTT. Translating it yields CASSPDRRRQPQHF.

This clonotype was observed a handful of times. V and J are TRBV7-3 and TRBJ1-2; the match to TRBD1 covers 7 bases. J was trimmed by 4 bases and V by 4 bases; bases with no gene match: 15. Per germline, CDR1 SGHTA and CDR2 FQGTGA. The CDR3 totals 17 residues. The CDR3 reads CASSSTPGTESPYGYTF. In DNA form, the CDR3 reads TGTGCCAGCAGCTCAACCCCCGGGACAGAGTCCCCCTATGGCTACACCTTC.

The genes are TRBV7-2 and TRBJ2-2, with 7 bases lining up with TRBD1. The CDR3 has 14 residues. Germline V lookup: CDR1 SGHTA, CDR2 FQGNSA. Trimming removed 6 bases from V and 5 bases from J; junction bases left unmatched: 6. For the CDR3, the DNA is TGTGCCAGCAGAGAATTGACAGGGACCGGGGAGCTGTTTTTT. Its translation: CASRELTGTGELFF.

The sample holds many counts of this clonotype. The gene calls are TRBV24-1 and TRBJ2-1; TRBD1 matches 8 bases. J gave up 0 bases and V 5 bases, and 14 bases lay outside the gene matches. Germline-derived CDR1 and CDR2 are KGHDR and SFDVKD. The CDR3 sequence is 19 residues long. CDR3 in amino acids: CATSVTGTGHLSSYNEQFF. For the CDR3, the DNA is TGTGCCACCAGTGTTACCGGGACAGGCCACCTTAGCTCCTACAATGAGCAGTTCTTC.

The sample holds a few counts of this clonotype. The V and J genes are TRBV6-6 and TRBJ2-2, with 8 bases identical to TRBD1. Germline V CDR1 and CDR2: MNHNY, SVGAGI (reference sequence). The V and J ends lost 0 bases and 2 bases, in that order; junction bases with no gene match: 8. This CDR3 region has 18 residues. CDR3 in DNA: TGTGCCAGCAGTTACTCCCCATGGGACAGGCCTAACACCGGGGAGCTGTTTTTT. Translating it yields CASSYSPWDRPNTGELFF.

This clonotype was counted a few times. V gene TRBV15 combines with J gene TRBJ2-7; TRBD1 matches 9 bases. The CDR3 totals 15 residues. The ends lost 0 bases at V and 2 bases at J; junction bases unmatched: 2. Germline loops: CDR1 LNHNV, CDR2 YYDKDF (reference sequence). The CDR3 DNA follows: TGTGCCACCAGCAGAGAACAGGGGGCGACCTACGAGCAGTACTTC. It is translated as CATSREQGATYEQYF.

In its sample, this clonotype was seen a few times. J is TRBJ2-7 and V is TRBV20-1, with D perhaps matching TRBD1 (5 bases). Germline-derived CDR1 and CDR2 are DFQATT and SNEGSKA (reference sequence). Trimming pared 6 bases from V and 1 base from J, leaving 19 bases between. This CDR3 has 15 residues. The CDR3 sequence: CSALSDILESYEQYF. The CDR3 bases are TGCAGTGCCCTGTCGGACATCTTGGAGTCCTACGAGCAGTACTTC.

This clonotype appeared many times. CDR3 nucleotide sequence: TGTGCCTTAGCAGGGACAGGGTCCAATGAGCAGTTCTTC. It encodes CALAGTGSNEQFF. This chain joins TRBV14 and TRBJ2-1; TRBD1 aligns across 9 bases. With V trimmed by 11 bases and J by 6 bases, 8 bases remained unmatched. The germline V gene has CDR1 SGHDN and CDR2 FVKESK. This CDR3 is 13 amino acids long.

At least ten counts were recorded for this clonotype. The chain uses TRBV27 and TRBJ2-7, with TRBD2 matching 8 bases. The CDR3 length is 13 residues. V shed 5 bases, J shed 11 bases, and the junction held 11 bases outside the gene matches. The V gene's germline CDR1 is MNHEY and CDR2 SMNVEV (reference sequence). As DNA, the CDR3 is TGTGCCAGCAGTATCGGGACTAGGGGGGAAAAGTACTTC. This encodes CASSIGTRGEKYF.

This clonotype showed up just a few times. The CDR3 sequence: CASSYGYTF. DNA for the CDR3: TGTGCCAGCAGTTACGGCTACACCTTC. This chain joins TRBV6-2 or TRBV6-3 and TRBJ1-2; D is unclear. The V gene's germline CDR1 is MNHEY and CDR2 SVGEGT. V lost 2 bases and J lost 8, with 0 bases in between. The CDR3 contains 9 residues.

This clonotype was observed a few times. The chain is built from TRBV19 and TRBJ2-1; D unresolved. The CDR3 covers 14 residues. The V and J ends lost 3 bases and 1 base respectively, with 7 bases between them. The germline gives CDR1 LNHDA, CDR2 SQIVND (reference sequence). This CDR3 is CASSIVGSYNEQFF. The CDR3 DNA follows: TGTGCCAGTAGTATTGTAGGGTCCTACAATGAGCAGTTCTTC.

V is TRBV2 and J is TRBJ2-7; D is uncertain. The V end was cut by 1 base, the J end by 6 bases, with 4 bases between. The CDR3 extends over 11 amino acids. Per the germline V gene, CDR1 is SNHLY and CDR2 is FYNNEI. The CDR3 DNA follows: TGTGCCAGCAGTGAAGAAGTCGAGCAGTACGTC. Translation: CASSEEVEQYV.

This clonotype turned up a few times. The V call is TRBV5-5, the J call TRBJ1-4, with TRBD1 matching over 8 bases. Germline trimming cut 4 bases from V and 10 bases from J; bases unmatched to any gene: 3. This CDR3 region has 12 residues. CDR1 and CDR2 (germline): SGHKS, YYEKEE (reference sequence). This CDR3 is CASSPGQGKLFF. In nucleotides, the CDR3 is TGTGCCAGCAGCCCAGGACAGGGAAAACTGTTTTTT.

This clonotype was counted between two and nine times. The chain has TRBV20-1 and TRBJ1-1, with 7 bases identical to TRBD1. Germline V gene data show CDR1 as DFQATT and CDR2 as SNEGSKA (reference sequence). The trim removed 4 bases at V and 4 bases at J, leaving 9 bases unmatched. The CDR3 totals 14 residues. The DNA of the CDR3 is TGCAGTGCTATGACCAGGGGGTTGTCCACTGAAGCTTTCTTT. This sequence encodes CSAMTRGLSTEAFF.

This clonotype has at least ten counts. V is TRBV7-8 and J is TRBJ2-1, with 10 bases matching TRBD2. Germline V gene data show CDR1 as SGHVS and CDR2 as FQNEAQ. This CDR3 region has 17 residues. The V segment lost 5 bases and the J segment 14 bases; nucleotides outside the gene matches: 21. The DNA of the CDR3 is TGTGCCAGCAGCCAACGTCTAGCGGGGGAGGGTACTACCCAGGAGTTCTTC. Translation: CASSQRLAGEGTTQEFF.

This clonotype has ten or more counts. This chain's CDR3 is CASSLKGQGASYEQYF. The CDR3 region has the DNA TGCGCCAGCAGCTTGAAAGGACAGGGGGCGTCCTACGAGCAGTACTTC. The chain carries TRBV5-1 and TRBJ2-7; 11 bases fit TRBD1. J was trimmed by 1 base and V by 1 base; bases with no gene match: 4. Germline V CDR1 and CDR2: SGHRS, YFSETQ. This CDR3 contains 16 residues.

This clonotype came up a few times. The rearrangement joins TRBV5-1 to TRBJ1-1, with TRBD1 as a possible D gene (5 bases). Germline V CDR1 and CDR2: SGHRS, YFSETQ. V gave up 0 bases and J gave up 1 base, with 7 bases separating them. The CDR3 is 14 amino acids. The CDR3 reads CASSLDGANTEAFF. Here the CDR3 DNA reads TGCGCCAGCAGCTTGGATGGGGCGAACACTGAAGCTTTCTTT.

This chain connects TRBV28 to TRBJ1-5; D possibly corresponds to TRBD1 (5 bases). The CDR3 is 13 amino acids. Trimming shortened V by 7 bases and J by 1 base, and 8 bases separated the two germline ends. Per germline, CDR1 MDHEN and CDR2 SYDVKM. The CDR3 here is CASKGLSNQPQHF. The CDR3 region has the DNA TGTGCCAGCAAGGGGCTGAGCAATCAGCCCCAGCATTTT.

In its sample, this clonotype was seen a few times. The V call is TRBV6-5, the J call TRBJ1-1; D is unresolved. The CDR3 extends over 16 amino acids. With 8 bases removed from V and 1 base from J, the gap between germline ends came to 20 bases. Germline lookup yields CDR1 MNHEY and CDR2 SVGAGI. The CDR3 DNA sequence: TGTGCCAGCGGGGTAAAGGTCCCCCTCTCGAACACTGAAGCTTTCTTT. This codes for CASGVKVPLSNTEAFF.

This clonotype showed up many times. The V call is TRBV7-2, the J call TRBJ2-5; D is ambiguous. The ends were cut back, 3 bases at V and 4 bases at J, with 6 bases in the middle. The CDR3 spans 12 residues. Per the germline V gene, CDR1 is SGHTA and CDR2 is FQGNSA. CDR3 nucleotide sequence: TGTGCCAGCAGCTTCGCCCGAGAGACCCAGTACTTC. As protein: CASSFARETQYF.

This clonotype appeared a few times. This chain connects TRBV7-2 to TRBJ2-7; 7 bases map to TRBD2. J was trimmed by 0 bases and V by 5 bases; bases with no gene match: 16. The V gene's germline CDR1 is SGHTA and CDR2 FQGNSA. CDR3 length equals 18 residues. The CDR3 region is CASSEHVWEGQSSYEQYF. The CDR3 DNA reads as TGTGCCAGCAGCGAGCATGTTTGGGAGGGCCAGAGCTCCTACGAGCAGTACTTC.

This clonotype was recorded many times. This chain links TRBV7-9 with TRBJ2-1; 7 nucleotides align to TRBD1. From germline, CDR1 is SEHNR and CDR2 FQNEAQ (reference sequence). With 2 bases clipped from V and 8 bases from J, the junction kept 9 bases outside the gene matches. There are 15 residues in the CDR3. The CDR3 region has the DNA TGTGCCAGCAGCTTATTGCAGGCAGGGGGAGATGAGCAGTTCTTC. Protein sequence: CASSLLQAGGDEQFF.

This clonotype has at least ten counts. V gene TRBV4-2 combines with J gene TRBJ1-5; maybe TRBD1 (5 bases). Per germline, CDR1 LGHNA and CDR2 YNFKEQ. Trimming shortened V by 3 bases and J by 0 bases, and 6 bases separated the two germline ends. CDR3 size: 14 residues. CDR3 sequence: CASSHRDSNQPQHF. The CDR3 DNA follows: TGTGCCAGCAGCCACAGGGATAGCAATCAGCCCCAGCATTTT.

This clonotype was found many times. CDR3 in amino acids: CASSQDRGGRTEAFF. Here the CDR3 DNA reads TGCGCCAGCAGCCAAGATCGGGGGGGTCGCACTGAAGCTTTCTTT. V is TRBV4-3 and J is TRBJ1-1, with TRBD1 as a possible D gene (5 bases). V was cut by 0 bases and J by 4 bases, with 12 bases left in between. The CDR3 extends over 15 amino acids. Per germline, CDR1 LGHNA and CDR2 YSLEER.

This clonotype has more than one count but fewer than ten. The chain uses TRBV23-1 and TRBJ2-7, with 9 bases identical to TRBD1. TRBV23-1 is flagged as an ORF with uncertain function. The trim removed 4 bases at V and 2 bases at J, leaving 6 bases unmatched. The CDR3 loop spans 15 amino acids. The CDR3 here is CASSLRDRDAYEQYF. The CDR3 DNA sequence: TGCGCCAGCAGTCTCCGGGACAGGGACGCCTACGAGCAGTACTTC.

V gene TRBV7-3 combines with J gene TRBJ2-2, with D maybe TRBD1 (6 bases). The CDR3 consists of 15 residues. The V and J ends lost 5 bases and 0 bases respectively, with 10 bases between them. Per germline, CDR1 SGHTA and CDR2 FQGTGA. The DNA for the CDR3 is TGTGCCAGCAGCCAGGGGAGAACGAACACCGGGGAGCTGTTTTTT. Encoded protein: CASSQGRTNTGELFF.

This clonotype was observed a few times. This chain joins TRBV6-1 and TRBJ1-1; maybe TRBD1 (6 bases). Germline V gene sequence: CDR1 MNHNS, CDR2 SASEGT. This CDR3 has 13 residues. Trimming left V 5 bases short and J 4 bases short, with 11 bases between. The CDR3 nucleotides are TGTGCCAGCAGTTTCAGGACAGTCACTGAAGCTTTCTTT. It yields the protein CASSFRTVTEAFF.

This clonotype came up a few times. The chain recombines TRBV4-1 with TRBJ2-7; no clear D gene. The CDR3 consists of 16 residues. Germline values: CDR1 MGHRA, CDR2 YSYEKL. Trimming left V 3 bases short and J 3 bases short, with 18 bases between. Here the CDR3 reads CASSQRPGRRFYEQYF. The CDR3 coding sequence is TGCGCCAGCAGCCAGAGACCGGGCCGCCGATTCTACGAGCAGTACTTC.